Below are 30 T cell receptor beta chains sequenced from a single sample in a study of OX40 agonist ivuxolimab in advanced cancers. Libraries were prepared by immunoSEQ multiplex PCR; TCRdb keeps only in-frame clonotypes and omits some of them. The sample lists about 95,000 clones, 75% to 90% occurring once. This specimen was CD4+ or CD8+ T cells sorted from blood, taken in a trial of the OX40 agonist ivuxolimab. The source is an adult with an advanced solid tumor such as melanoma, head and neck, liver or kidney cancer.

The CDR3 region has the DNA TGTGCCAGCAGCTATAGTCAGGGATCCGGAGGTCCCCTCCACTTT. Translating it yields CASSYSQGSGGPLHF. The chain employs TRBV9 and TRBJ1-6, with D perhaps matching TRBD1 (5 bases). The V and J ends lost 4 bases and 13 bases respectively, with 21 bases between them. The CDR3 is 15 amino acids. CDR1 SGDLS and CDR2 YYNGEE come from the germline V gene.

This chain joins TRBV12-5 and TRBJ2-1; D perhaps matches TRBD2 (5 bases). Germline V lookup: CDR1 LGHNT, CDR2 FRNRAP. V lost 4 bases, J lost 12 bases, and 10 bases lay in between. This CDR3 comprises 11 residues. This chain's CDR3 is CASGSGLSQFF. The DNA for the CDR3 is TGTGCTAGTGGTTCCGGACTCTCGCAGTTCTTC.

The chain uses TRBV7-9 and TRBJ1-3; the D is unclear. V was shortened by 3 bases and J by 0 bases, with 12 bases between the two germline ends. There are 16 residues in the CDR3. Germline V gene sequence: CDR1 SEHNR, CDR2 FQNEAQ (reference sequence). The DNA of the CDR3 is TGTGCCAGCAGCTTCAAGACATCTCTCTCTGGAAACACCATATATTTT. Its protein product is CASSFKTSLSGNTIYF.

The chain recombines TRBV18 with TRBJ2-1, with TRBD2 matching 13 bases. This CDR3 region has 16 residues. Unmatched junction bases numbered 7, after V lost 2 bases and J lost 9 bases. The germline CDR1 and CDR2 sequences are KGHSH and LQKENI. In DNA, the CDR3 is TGTGCCAGCTCACCAGGGACTAGCGGGGCAGGGGGTGAGCAGTTCTTC. It codes for CASSPGTSGAGGEQFF.

Comments on this clone: This sample includes further DNA sequences coding for the same CDR3. This chain connects TRBV4-3 to TRBJ2-5; weak D call: TRBD2 (6 bases). Germline CDR1 reads LGHNA; CDR2 reads YSLEER. Trimming left V 0 bases short and J 2 bases short, with 13 bases between. CDR3 length: 16 residues. CDR3 protein: CASSQDLRGVQETQYF. Written as DNA, the CDR3 is TGCGCCAGCAGCCAAGATCTTCGCGGGGTACAAGAGACCCAGTACTTC.

This sequence joins TRBV7-2 and TRBJ2-7; TRBD2 agrees at 8 bases. This CDR3 region has 16 residues. The V gene's germline CDR1 is SGHTA and CDR2 FQGNSA. V lost 1 base to trimming and J lost 3 bases; unmatched junction nucleotides: 8. Here the CDR3 DNA reads TGTGCCAGCAGCTTAGGGGCCCCTACTAGCGGCTACGAGCAGTACTTC. It codes for CASSLGAPTSGYEQYF.

The chain uses TRBV18 and TRBJ2-6; no firm D call. The CDR3 runs 17 residues. In germline, CDR1 is KGHSH, CDR2 LQKENI. Trimming cost V 3 bases and J 2 bases, with 14 bases left between them. The CDR3 here is CASSPVSFRTGANVLTF. CDR3 in DNA: TGTGCCAGCTCACCGGTATCGTTTAGGACTGGGGCCAACGTCCTGACTTTC.

The chain carries TRBV19 and TRBJ1-5; D uncertain. The CDR3 length is 16 residues. CDR1 is LNHDA and CDR2 is SQIVND in the germline V gene (reference sequence). The V and J ends lost 1 base and 2 bases respectively, with 12 bases between them. CDR3 sequence reads: CASSIGPGKGNQPQHF. The CDR3 bases are TGTGCCAGTAGTATAGGGCCAGGAAAAGGCAATCAGCCCCAGCATTTT.

The chain combines TRBV30 with TRBJ1-1; D gene ambiguous. Deletions cut 0 bases from V and 8 bases from J, with 16 bases between. Germline-derived CDR1 and CDR2 are GTSNPN and SVGIG (reference sequence). This CDR3 is 14 amino acids long. CDR3 bases: TGTGCCTGGAGTGTTCGATTAGGTTGGACGGAAGCTTTCTTT. It specifies CAWSVRLGWTEAFF. Complete variable domain (other parts from reference TRBV30 and TRBJ1-1): SQTIHQWPATLVQPVGSPLSLECTVEGTSNPNLYWYRQAAGRGLQLLFYSVGIGQISSEVPQNLSASRPQDRQFILSSKKLLLSDSGFYLCAWSVRLGWTEAFFGQGTRLTVV.

This chain links TRBV5-1 with TRBJ1-4; TRBD1 might be the D (5 bases). Germline V CDR1 and CDR2: SGHRS, YFSETQ. The CDR3 has 15 residues. Trimming pared 0 bases from V and 2 bases from J, leaving 8 bases between. The CDR3 DNA reads as TGCGCCAGCAGCTTGGCCGCAGGGACTAATGAAAAACTGTTTTTT. Protein product: CASSLAAGTNEKLFF.

This clone was picked up one time. V gene TRBV27 combines with J gene TRBJ2-5; no definite D call. The assigned J gene may be wrong: the sequence end matches TRBJ2-7 better. CDR3 length: 16 amino acids. In germline, CDR1 is MNHEY, CDR2 SMNVEV (reference sequence). The CDR3 DNA sequence: TGTGCCAGCAGTTTATATCACCCAGAACGCTCCTACGAGCAGTACTTC. This translates into CASSLYHPERSYEQYF.

This clone was found many times. Other DNA variants within this sample encode the same CDR3. The genes are TRBV30 and TRBJ2-5, with D hard to call. V lost 0 bases and J 5 bases, leaving 4 bases between the germline ends. This CDR3 is 11 amino acids long. From germline, CDR1 is GTSNPN and CDR2 SVGIG (reference sequence). The CDR3 is CAWSVGETQYF. In DNA, the CDR3 is TGTGCCTGGAGTGTAGGGGAGACCCAGTACTTC. The variable domain in full, completed from reference TRBV30 and TRBJ2-5, reads SQTIHQWPATLVQPVGSPLSLECTVEGTSNPNLYWYRQAAGRGLQLLFYSVGIGQISSEVPQNLSASRPQDRQFILSSKKLLLSDSGFYLCAWSVGETQYFGPGTRLLVL.

V is TRBV19 and J is TRBJ2-7; the match to TRBD1 covers 7 bases. The V gene end was trimmed by 7 bases and the J gene end by 0 bases; junction bases not matched to a gene: 9. Germline V gene lookup returns CDR1 LNHDA and CDR2 SQIVND (reference sequence). The CDR3 runs 15 residues. This CDR3 is CASTKNRDSSYEQYF. The CDR3 DNA reads as TGTGCCAGTACCAAAAACCGGGACAGCTCCTACGAGCAGTACTTC.

CDR3 DNA: TGCAGCGTTGTCACGGCACTCATGTCCCAGCATTTT. This sequence encodes CSVVTALMSQHF. The V gene is TRBV29-1, the J gene TRBJ1-5, with D unresolved. Germline CDR1 SQVTM, CDR2 ANQGSEA. Deletions cut 4 bases from V and 11 bases from J, with 15 bases between. There are 12 residues in the CDR3.

This chain uses TRBV29-1 with TRBJ1-2; D gene uncertain. This CDR3 comprises 13 residues. Trimming took 4 bases from V and 6 from J, leaving 15 bases between them. Germline CDR1 and CDR2: SQVTM and ANQGSEA. The CDR3 sequence: CSVADPTIDGYTF. Written as DNA, the CDR3 is TGCAGCGTTGCAGACCCGACAATAGATGGCTACACCTTC.

The V call is TRBV19, the J call TRBJ1-2; D is ambiguous. The V end was cut by 5 bases, the J end by 4 bases, with 20 bases between. The CDR3 length is 16 residues. Germline CDR1 LNHDA, CDR2 SQIVND (reference sequence). CDR3 residues: CASSPIPTEIRYGYTF. The CDR3 DNA sequence: TGTGCCAGTAGTCCCATCCCAACGGAGATCCGCTATGGCTACACCTTC.

This CDR3 is CATSRSRVNEKLFF. The CDR3 DNA follows: TGTGCCACCAGCAGATCCAGGGTCAATGAAAAACTGTTTTTT. The chain employs TRBV15 and TRBJ1-4; TRBD1 might be the D (5 bases). Germline values: CDR1 LNHNV, CDR2 YYDKDF (reference sequence). The CDR3 has 14 amino acids. The V gene lost 2 bases and the J gene lost 5 bases, with 9 bases spanning the gap.

This clone was picked up one time. This chain links TRBV7-3 with TRBJ1-1; tentatively, D is TRBD1 (5 bases). Deletions cut 2 bases from V and 7 bases from J, with 8 bases between. The CDR3 covers 12 residues. The germline V gene has CDR1 SGHTA and CDR2 FQGTGA. The chain's CDR3 is CASSLGAGEAFF. CDR3 DNA sequence: TGTGCCAGCAGCTTAGGGGCAGGTGAAGCTTTCTTT.

V gene TRBV6-5 combines with J gene TRBJ1-2; D gene unclear. Deletions cut 10 bases from V and 4 bases from J, with 10 bases between. The CDR3 has 11 residues. Germline-derived CDR1 and CDR2 are MNHEY and SVGAGI. CDR3 sequence reads: CAILVGYGYTF. In DNA form, the CDR3 reads TGTGCCATTTTGGTGGGCTATGGCTACACCTTC.

CDR3 region: CASSQGLAEFYNEQFF. The CDR3 DNA reads as TGCGCCAGCAGCCAAGGGCTAGCGGAGTTTTACAATGAGCAGTTCTTC. This sequence joins TRBV4-1 and TRBJ2-1, with 7 bases fitting TRBD2. Germline V CDR1 and CDR2: MGHRA, YSYEKL. The V gene end was trimmed by 1 base and the J gene end by 4 bases; junction bases not matched to a gene: 7. This CDR3 has 16 amino acids.

The V and J genes are TRBV6-1 and TRBJ2-6, with a weak D call TRBD2 (6 bases). Germline CDR1 is MNHNS and CDR2 is SASEGT. V shed 6 bases and J shed 2 bases, with 11 bases lying between them. This CDR3 spans 15 amino acids. CDR3 in DNA: TGTGCCAGCAGCCGGGGGAGCGCTGGGGCCAACGTCCTGACTTTC. It encodes CASSRGSAGANVLTF.

This sequence joins TRBV6-5 and TRBJ2-3, with TRBD2 matching over 10 bases. Germline CDR1 reads MNHEY; CDR2 reads SVGAGI. This CDR3 region has 16 residues. The J segment lost 1 base and the V segment lost 0 bases, leaving 1 base of the junction unmatched. In nucleotides, the CDR3 is TGTGCCAGCAGTTACTCGGGGACTAGCGGCACAGATACGCAGTATTTT. Protein: CASSYSGTSGTDTQYF.

The gene calls are TRBV7-3 and TRBJ2-5; either TRBD1 or TRBD2 may supply D (5 bases each). V lost 2 bases and J lost 4, with 14 bases in between. Germline CDR1 SGHTA, CDR2 FQGTGA. The length of the CDR3 is 15 residues. The CDR3 loop is CASSLSPGPGETQYF. In DNA form, the CDR3 reads TGTGCCAGCAGCTTATCCCCGGGGCCGGGAGAGACCCAGTACTTC.

The chain couples TRBV30 to TRBJ1-4; 8 positions agree with TRBD1. V shed 3 bases and J 2 bases; nucleotides not matched to a gene: 8. Germline CDR1 reads GTSNPN; CDR2 reads SVGIG (reference sequence). The CDR3 contains 16 residues. DNA of the CDR3: TGTGCCTGGAGGTCTTACCGGACAGGGACTAATGAAAAACTGTTTTTT. Translating gives CAWRSYRTGTNEKLFF.

The genes are TRBV7-2 and TRBJ1-1; 9 bases are shared with TRBD1. Looked up from germline, CDR1 is SGHTA and CDR2 is FQGNSA. V lost 5 bases, J lost 4 bases, and 2 bases stayed unmatched. The CDR3 covers 13 residues. For the CDR3, the DNA is TGTGCCAGCAGCGTACAGGGGGCCACTGAAGCTTTCTTT. Amino acids: CASSVQGATEAFF.

This clone was recorded once. The rearrangement uses TRBV5-1 and TRBJ2-3; D may be TRBD2 (6 bases). V gave up 0 bases and J gave up 1 base, with 12 bases separating them. This CDR3 has 16 residues. CDR1 SGHRS and CDR2 YFSETQ come from the germline V gene. The CDR3 DNA reads TGCGCCAGCAGCTTGGGGGTGGGAGGCGGCACAGATACGCAGTATTTT. Residues: CASSLGVGGGTDTQYF.

The chain carries TRBV30 and TRBJ1-1; D is unclear. The CDR3 extends over 13 amino acids. V dropped 2 bases and J dropped 5 bases, with 12 bases sitting between them. Looked up from germline, CDR1 is GTSNPN and CDR2 is SVGIG (reference sequence). The CDR3 nucleotides are TGTGCCTGGAGTCTGGGGAGGGAGACTGAAGCTTTCTTT. Translation: CAWSLGRETEAFF.

This chain links TRBV6-6 with TRBJ1-2; weak D call: TRBD1 (5 bases). Deletions cut 4 bases from V and 5 bases from J, with 11 bases between. Germline V lookup: CDR1 MNHNY, CDR2 SVGAGI (reference sequence). The CDR3 runs to 13 residues. As DNA, the CDR3 is TGTGCCAGCAGTTCGACAGACCAATATGGCTACACCTTC. It translates to CASSSTDQYGYTF.

J is TRBJ2-1 and V is TRBV9; D is unclear. Germline-derived CDR1 and CDR2 are SGDLS and YYNGEE. This CDR3 is built from 15 residues. With 3 bases removed from V and 1 base from J, the gap between germline ends came to 11 bases. CDR3 nucleotide sequence: TGTGCCAGCAGCGCTGGGCTTGGGTCCTACAATGAGCAGTTCTTC. Residues: CASSAGLGSYNEQFF.

The genes are TRBV10-2 and TRBJ1-5; 9 bases map to TRBD1. Germline V gene data show CDR1 as WSHSY and CDR2 as SAAADI. The trim removed 2 bases at V and 6 bases at J, leaving 11 bases unmatched. CDR3 size: 17 residues. CDR3 in DNA: TGCGCCAGCAGTGAGCTAACAGGGACAGGGATAAGTCAGCCCCAGCATTTT. This gives the protein CASSELTGTGISQPQHF.